This T cell receptor (beta chain) is drawn from a study of regulatory T cells in long-lasting Graves disease. Study-wide background: Antithyroid drug use was under 3 months in newly diagnosed Graves' patients. Findings and limits, study-wide: Persistent Graves' patients showed reduced TCR diversity versus newly diagnosed patients.

Libraries of TCR beta came from iRepertoire HTBI primers plus Arm-PCR of CDR3 regions. TCRdb itself ran the multiplex PCR reads through MiXCR, one entry per CDR3 protein. The data contain about 610,000 distinct CDR3 sequences, roughly 15% of them singletons. The junction had 3 bases not matched to a gene; V was cut back by 4 bases and J by 2 bases. Germline lookup yields CDR1 LNHDA and CDR2 SQIVND (reference sequence). The CDR3 covers 15 residues. As to this clonotype: Its antigen is undetermined.

The time point is: newly diagnosed GD, antithyroid drugs for less than 3 months. Following extraction of RNA from PBMCs, that RNA was used to make the TCR library. This same sample was also part of a study on T cells in Graves' hyperthyroidism and ophthalmopathy. From that report: In making diagnoses, clinical symptoms, serum thyroxine and TRAb, thyroid ultrasound and orbital computed tomography were all used.

This sequence joins TRBV19 and TRBJ2-1; 9 nucleotides match TRBD2. The sample in question was peripheral blood mononuclear cells (PBMCs), obtained at new diagnosis, from a patient treated with antithyroid drugs. This clonotype originated in a man aged 18-30 years with Graves disease. As DNA, the CDR3 is TGTGCCAGTAGTAACCAGCGGGAGGCCTACAATGAGCAGTTCTTC. Amino acids: CASSNQREAYNEQFF.